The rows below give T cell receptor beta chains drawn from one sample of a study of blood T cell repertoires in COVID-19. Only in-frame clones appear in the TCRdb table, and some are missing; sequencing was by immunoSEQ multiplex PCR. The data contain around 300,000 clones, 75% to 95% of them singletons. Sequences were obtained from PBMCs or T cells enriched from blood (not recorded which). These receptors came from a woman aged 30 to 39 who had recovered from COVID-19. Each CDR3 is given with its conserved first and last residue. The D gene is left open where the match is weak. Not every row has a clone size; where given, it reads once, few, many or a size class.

CASSLQGGTGELFF	TGTGCCAGCAGTCTACAGGGCGGGACCGGGGAGCTGTTTTTT	-	-	TRBV27	TRBJ2-2
CASGAGVGNEQFF	TGTGCCTCAGGAGCGGGAGTTGGCAATGAGCAGTTCTTC	TRBD2	-	TRBV19	TRBJ2-1
CASSLAGNEQFF	TGTGCCAGCAGCTTGGCAGGCAATGAGCAGTTCTTC	-	-	TRBV5-6	TRBJ2-1
CAWSVLAEYTDTQYF	TGTGCCTGGAGTGTACTAGCGGAGTACACAGATACGCAGTATTTT	TRBD2	-	TRBV30	TRBJ2-3
CASSLAGTGLAGIGEQYF	TGCGCCAGCAGCTTGGCGGGGACGGGACTAGCGGGAATAGGCGAGCAGTACTTC	TRBD2	-	TRBV5-1	TRBJ2-7
CASSPSGIGNEQYF	TGTGCCAGCAGCCCGAGCGGGATCGGAAACGAGCAGTACTTC	TRBD2	-	TRBV14	TRBJ2-7
CASSSPSGGRVEKLFF	TGTGCCAGCAGCTCCCCCTCGGGGGGGCGCGTGGAAAAACTGTTTTTT	-	-	TRBV7-2	TRBJ1-4
CASSSRTSGNTGELFF	TGTGCCAGCAGCTCCAGGACTAGCGGAAACACCGGGGAGCTGTTTTTT	TRBD2	-	TRBV7-9	TRBJ2-2
CASSPGIGGRSYF	TGTGCCAGCAGCCCGGGGATCGGGGGAAGGTCGTATTTT	-	-	TRBV11-3	TRBJ1-3
CASSQGGVTSDSYEQYF	TGTGCCAGCAGTCAGGGCGGGGTGACTAGCGATTCCTACGAGCAGTACTTC	TRBD2	-	TRBV6-6	TRBJ2-7
CASSISTGGDSYEQYF	TGTGCCAGTAGTATATCCACAGGGGGCGATTCCTACGAGCAGTACTTC	TRBD1	few	TRBV19	TRBJ2-7
CASGLQSSYEQYF	TGTGCCTCGGGGCTGCAGTCCTCCTACGAGCAGTACTTC	-	-	TRBV30	TRBJ2-7
CASSPGAGNTGELFF	TGTGCCAGCTCCCCCGGAGCGGGTAACACCGGGGAGCTGTTTTTT	-	once	TRBV6-5	TRBJ2-2
CASSTTGGAVYEQYF	TGTGCCAGCAGCACGACAGGGGGGGCAGTATACGAGCAGTACTTC	TRBD1	-	TRBV7-2	TRBJ2-7
CASSLAGTSGRNEQFF	TGCGCCAGCAGCTTGGCCGGGACTAGCGGGAGGAATGAGCAGTTCTTC	TRBD2	-	TRBV5-1	TRBJ2-1
CSVEVMRVETQYF	TGCAGCGTTGAAGTGATGAGGGTAGAGACCCAGTACTTC	-	-	TRBV29-1	TRBJ2-5
CATKQLAGADTQYF	TGTGCCACCAAGCAGCTAGCGGGAGCAGATACGCAGTATTTT	TRBD2	-	TRBV10-3	TRBJ2-3
CASSFGLQPQHF	TGTGCCAGCAGTTTTGGCCTTCAGCCCCAGCATTTT	-	-	TRBV28	TRBJ1-5
CASSYSTQYYGYTF	TGTGCCAGCAGTTACTCGACACAGTACTATGGCTACACCTTC	-	-	TRBV6-5	TRBJ1-2
CASSLAISYNEQFF	TGTGCCAGCAGCTTAGCCATCTCCTACAATGAGCAGTTCTTC	-	-	TRBV7-2	TRBJ2-1
CAWTSGSTDTQYF	TGTGCCTGGACTAGCGGTAGCACAGATACGCAGTATTTT	TRBD2	once	TRBV30	TRBJ2-3
CAISESMGTTNYGYTF	TGTGCCATCAGTGAGTCGATGGGGACAACTAACTATGGCTACACCTTC	-	-	TRBV10-3	TRBJ1-2
CASRLQALANEKLFF	TGTGCCAGCAGATTACAGGCGTTGGCTAATGAAAAACTGTTTTTT	-	once	TRBV28	TRBJ1-4